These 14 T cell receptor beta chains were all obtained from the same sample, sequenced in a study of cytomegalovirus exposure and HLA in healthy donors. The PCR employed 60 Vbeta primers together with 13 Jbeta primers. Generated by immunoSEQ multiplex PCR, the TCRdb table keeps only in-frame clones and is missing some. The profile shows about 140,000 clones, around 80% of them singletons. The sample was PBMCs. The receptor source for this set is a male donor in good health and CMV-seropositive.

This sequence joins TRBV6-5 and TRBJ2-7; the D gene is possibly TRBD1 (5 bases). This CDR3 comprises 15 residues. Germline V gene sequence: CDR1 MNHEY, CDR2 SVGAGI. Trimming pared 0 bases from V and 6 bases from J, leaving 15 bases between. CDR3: CASSYSTSGKSEQYF. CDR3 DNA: TGTGCCAGCAGTTACTCGACGTCAGGGAAGAGCGAGCAGTACTTC.

The CDR3: CASSRRGGGGAFF. In DNA form, the CDR3 reads TGTGCCAGCAGCCGGAGGGGCGGAGGCGGGGCTTTCTTT. This chain uses TRBV7-8 with TRBJ1-1; tentatively, D is TRBD1 (5 bases). This CDR3 is built from 13 residues. Germline CDR1 SGHVS, CDR2 FQNEAQ. The V end lost 5 bases, the J end lost 11 bases, and 18 bases lay between the germline ends.

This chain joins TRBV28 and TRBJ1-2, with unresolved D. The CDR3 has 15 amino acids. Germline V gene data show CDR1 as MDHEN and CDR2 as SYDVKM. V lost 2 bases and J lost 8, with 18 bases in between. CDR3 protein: CASSLSPGSQKGYTF. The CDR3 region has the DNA TGTGCCAGCAGTTTAAGTCCGGGATCACAGAAAGGCTACACCTTC.

CDR3 residues: CAWGGFPADTQYF. The CDR3 coding sequence is TGTGCCTGGGGGGGGTTCCCCGCAGATACGCAGTATTTT. The chain joins TRBV30 to TRBJ2-3; a possible D gene is TRBD2 (6 bases). Germline values: CDR1 GTSNPN, CDR2 SVGIG (reference sequence). This CDR3 has 13 residues. V gave up 5 bases and J gave up 4 bases, with 13 bases separating them. The complete variable domain, with remaining parts taken from reference TRBV30 and TRBJ2-3, reads SQTIHQWPATLVQPVGSPLSLECTVEGTSNPNLYWYRQAAGRGLQLLFYSVGIGQISSEVPQNLSASRPQDRQFILSSKKLLLSDSGFYLCAWGGFPADTQYFGPGTRLTVL.

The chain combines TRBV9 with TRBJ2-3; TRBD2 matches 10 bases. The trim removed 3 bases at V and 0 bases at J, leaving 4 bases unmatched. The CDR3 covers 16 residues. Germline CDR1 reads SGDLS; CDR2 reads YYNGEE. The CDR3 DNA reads TGTGCCAGCAGCGGCCCTAGCGGGGGTAGCACAGATACGCAGTATTTT. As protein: CASSGPSGGSTDTQYF.

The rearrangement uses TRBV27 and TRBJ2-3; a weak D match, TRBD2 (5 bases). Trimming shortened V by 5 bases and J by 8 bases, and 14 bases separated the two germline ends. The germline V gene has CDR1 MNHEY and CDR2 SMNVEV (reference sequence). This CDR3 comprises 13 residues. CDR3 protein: CASSLLVKGTQYF. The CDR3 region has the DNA TGTGCCAGCAGTCTACTAGTTAAGGGTACGCAGTATTTT.

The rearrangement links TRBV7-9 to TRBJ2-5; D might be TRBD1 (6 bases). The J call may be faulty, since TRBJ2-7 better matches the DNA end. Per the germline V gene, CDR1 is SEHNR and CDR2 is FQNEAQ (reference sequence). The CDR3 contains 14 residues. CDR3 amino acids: CASSLTGSSYEQYF. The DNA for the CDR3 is TGTGCCAGCAGCTTAACAGGGAGCTCCTACGAGCAGTACTTC.

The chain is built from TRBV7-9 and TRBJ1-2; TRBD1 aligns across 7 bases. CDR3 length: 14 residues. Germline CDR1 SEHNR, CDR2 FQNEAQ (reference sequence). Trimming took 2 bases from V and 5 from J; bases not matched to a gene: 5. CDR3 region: CASSLQGVSYGYTF. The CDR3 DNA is TGTGCCAGCAGCTTACAGGGGGTTTCATATGGCTACACCTTC.

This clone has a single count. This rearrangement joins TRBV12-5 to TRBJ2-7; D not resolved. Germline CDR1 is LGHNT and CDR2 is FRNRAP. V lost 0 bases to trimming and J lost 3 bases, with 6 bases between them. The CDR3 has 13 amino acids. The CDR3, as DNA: TGTGCTAGTGGTTTGGTAACAGTCTACGAGCAGTACTTC. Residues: CASGLVTVYEQYF.

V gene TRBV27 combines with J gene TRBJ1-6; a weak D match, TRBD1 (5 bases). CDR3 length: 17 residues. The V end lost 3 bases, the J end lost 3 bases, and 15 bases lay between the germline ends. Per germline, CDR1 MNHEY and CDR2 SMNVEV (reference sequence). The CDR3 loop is CASSFYTLRGYNSPLHF. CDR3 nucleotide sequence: TGTGCCAGCAGTTTTTACACCCTAAGGGGCTATAATTCACCCCTCCACTTT.

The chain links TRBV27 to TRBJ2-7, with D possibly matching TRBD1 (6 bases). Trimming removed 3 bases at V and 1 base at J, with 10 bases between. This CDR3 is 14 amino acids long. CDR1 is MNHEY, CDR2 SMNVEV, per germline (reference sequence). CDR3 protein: CASSLSQGSYEQYF. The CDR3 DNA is TGTGCCAGCAGTTTGAGCCAGGGGTCCTACGAGCAGTACTTC.

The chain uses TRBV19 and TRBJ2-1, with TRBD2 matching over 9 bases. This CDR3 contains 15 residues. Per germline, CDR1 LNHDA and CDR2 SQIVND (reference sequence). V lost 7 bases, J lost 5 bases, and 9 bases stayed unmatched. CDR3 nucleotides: TGTGCCAGTATCTATGGGGGGACTAGCAACAATGAGCAGTTCTTC. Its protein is CASIYGGTSNNEQFF.

The CDR3 region is CASSYSWQGGQETQYF. The CDR3 DNA reads TGTGCCAGCAGTTACTCTTGGCAGGGGGGACAAGAGACCCAGTACTTC. The V call is TRBV6-5, the J call TRBJ2-5; a possible D gene is TRBD1 (7 bases). Trimming left V 0 bases short and J 2 bases short, with 13 bases between. Germline V gives CDR1 MNHEY, CDR2 SVGAGI. The CDR3 consists of 16 residues.

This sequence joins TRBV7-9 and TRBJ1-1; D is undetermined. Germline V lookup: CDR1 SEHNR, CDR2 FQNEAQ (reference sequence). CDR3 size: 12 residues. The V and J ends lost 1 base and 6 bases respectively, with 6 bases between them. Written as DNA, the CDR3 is TGTGCCAGCAGCTTAGGTTCTTCTGAAGCTTTCTTT. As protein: CASSLGSSEAFF.